This TCR beta chain originates from a study of patients and donors after allogeneic stem cell transplantation. TCRdb independently ran MiXCR on the RT-PCR reads; one entry per CDR3 protein. The table has approximately 1,900 distinct CDR3 sequences, approximately 15% seen once; the top ten hold more than 9.5%. This clonotype counts as medium-sized. The junction departs from germline at one end; a sequencing error may be responsible. The CDR3 covers 14 residues. Germline V lookup: CDR1 SSHAT, CDR2 FNYEAQ (reference sequence). J is TRBJ2-5 and V is TRBV7-7; D is undetermined. The material sequenced was blood, either unsorted or a sorted T cell fraction (not recorded which). The receptor comes from a human donor who was either an allogeneic HSCT recipient or a stem cell or donor lymphocyte infusion donor (not recorded which). It is not recorded whose cells these are; they may come from a transplant donor. The chain's CDR3 is CASSLGTAQETQYF. Written as DNA, the CDR3 is TGTGCTAGCAGCTTAGGCACAGCCCAAGAGACCCAGTACTTC.